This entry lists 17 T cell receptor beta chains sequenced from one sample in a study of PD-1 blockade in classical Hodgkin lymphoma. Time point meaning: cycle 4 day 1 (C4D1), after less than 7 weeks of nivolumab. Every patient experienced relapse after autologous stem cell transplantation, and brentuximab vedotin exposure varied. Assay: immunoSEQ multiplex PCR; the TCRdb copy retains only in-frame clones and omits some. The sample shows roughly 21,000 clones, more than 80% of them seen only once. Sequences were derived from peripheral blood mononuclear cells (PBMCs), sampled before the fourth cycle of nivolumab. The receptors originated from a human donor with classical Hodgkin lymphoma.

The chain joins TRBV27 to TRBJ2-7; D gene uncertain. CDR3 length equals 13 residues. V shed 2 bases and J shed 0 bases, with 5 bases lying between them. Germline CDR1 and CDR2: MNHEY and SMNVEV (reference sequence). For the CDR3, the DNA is TGTGCCAGCAGTTTAGGGAACTCCTACGAGCAGTACTTC. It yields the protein CASSLGNSYEQYF.

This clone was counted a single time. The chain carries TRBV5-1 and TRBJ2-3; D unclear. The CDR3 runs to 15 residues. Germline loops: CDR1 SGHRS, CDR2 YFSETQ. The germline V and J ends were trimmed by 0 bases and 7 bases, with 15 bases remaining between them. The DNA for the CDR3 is TGCGCCAGCAGCTTGGCGCCCTCTCCCGTGAATACGCAGTATTTT. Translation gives CASSLAPSPVNTQYF.

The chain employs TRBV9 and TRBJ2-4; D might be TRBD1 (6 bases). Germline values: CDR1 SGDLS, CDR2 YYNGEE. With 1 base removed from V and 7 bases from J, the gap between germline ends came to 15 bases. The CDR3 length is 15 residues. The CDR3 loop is CASSVMGAGVNIQYF. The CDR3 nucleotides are TGTGCCAGCAGCGTAATGGGGGCAGGGGTGAACATTCAGTACTTC.

Here the CDR3 reads CASSTVGTSAWEQFF. The CDR3 nucleotides are TGCGCCAGCAGCACAGTCGGGACTAGCGCATGGGAGCAGTTCTTC. The chain employs TRBV4-1 and TRBJ2-1; TRBD2 matches at 10 bases. The CDR3 totals 15 residues. The germline V gene encodes CDR1 MGHRA and CDR2 YSYEKL. V shed 5 bases and J 10 bases; nucleotides not matched to a gene: 11.

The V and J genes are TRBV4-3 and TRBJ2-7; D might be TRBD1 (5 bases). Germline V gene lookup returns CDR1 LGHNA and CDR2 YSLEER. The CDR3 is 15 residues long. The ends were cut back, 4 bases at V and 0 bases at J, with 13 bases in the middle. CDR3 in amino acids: CASSPGTGPSYEQYF. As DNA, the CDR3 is TGCGCCAGCAGCCCCGGCACAGGCCCCTCCTACGAGCAGTACTTC.

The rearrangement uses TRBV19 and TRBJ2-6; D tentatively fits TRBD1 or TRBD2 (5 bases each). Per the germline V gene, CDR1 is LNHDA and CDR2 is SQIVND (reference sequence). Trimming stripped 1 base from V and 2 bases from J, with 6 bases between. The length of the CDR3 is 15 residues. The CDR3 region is CASSIVGAGANVLTF. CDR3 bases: TGTGCCAGTAGTATAGTGGGGGCTGGGGCCAACGTCCTGACTTTC.

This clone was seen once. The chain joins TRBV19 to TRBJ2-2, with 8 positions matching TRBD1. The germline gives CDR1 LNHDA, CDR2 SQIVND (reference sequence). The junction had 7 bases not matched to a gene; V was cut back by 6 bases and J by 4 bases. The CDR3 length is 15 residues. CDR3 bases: TGTGCCAGTAGAACGGGACAGGTCGCCACCGGGGAGCTGTTTTTT. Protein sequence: CASRTGQVATGELFF.

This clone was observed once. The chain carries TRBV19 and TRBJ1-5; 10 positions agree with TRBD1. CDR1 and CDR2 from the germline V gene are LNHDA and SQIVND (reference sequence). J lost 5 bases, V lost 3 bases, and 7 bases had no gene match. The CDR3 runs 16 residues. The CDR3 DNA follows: TGTGCCAGTAGTATCTTGGGACAGGGGCACGATCAGCCCCAGCATTTT. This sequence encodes CASSILGQGHDQPQHF.

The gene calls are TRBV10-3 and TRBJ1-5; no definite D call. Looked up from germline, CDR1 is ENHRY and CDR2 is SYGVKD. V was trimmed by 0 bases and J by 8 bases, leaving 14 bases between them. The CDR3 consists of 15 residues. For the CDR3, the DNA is TGTGCCATCAGTGAGTCGTCTAATTATGGGGAGCCCCAGCATTTT. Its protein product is CAISESSNYGEPQHF.

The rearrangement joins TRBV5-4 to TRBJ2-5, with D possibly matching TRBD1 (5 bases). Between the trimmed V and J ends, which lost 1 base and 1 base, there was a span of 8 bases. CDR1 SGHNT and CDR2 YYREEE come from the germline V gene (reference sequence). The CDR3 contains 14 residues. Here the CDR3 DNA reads TGTGCCAGCAGCTTGACGACAGCCCAAGAGACCCAGTACTTC. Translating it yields CASSLTTAQETQYF.

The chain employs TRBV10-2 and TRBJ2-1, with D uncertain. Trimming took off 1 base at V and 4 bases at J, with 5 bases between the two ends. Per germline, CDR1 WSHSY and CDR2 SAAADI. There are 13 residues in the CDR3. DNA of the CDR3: TGCGCCAGCAGTGAGTATAGTTACAATGAGCAGTTCTTC. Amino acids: CASSEYSYNEQFF.

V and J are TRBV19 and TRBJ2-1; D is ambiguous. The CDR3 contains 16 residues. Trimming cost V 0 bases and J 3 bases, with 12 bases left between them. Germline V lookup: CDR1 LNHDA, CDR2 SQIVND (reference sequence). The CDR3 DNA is TGTGCCAGTAGTATAGAGGCCTCTAGAAACTACAATGAGCAGTTCTTC. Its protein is CASSIEASRNYNEQFF.

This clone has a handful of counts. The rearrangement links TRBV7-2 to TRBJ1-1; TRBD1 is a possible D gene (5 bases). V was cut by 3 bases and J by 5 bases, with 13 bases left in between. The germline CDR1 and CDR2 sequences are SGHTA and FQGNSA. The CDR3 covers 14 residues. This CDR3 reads CASSLGHDGTEAFF. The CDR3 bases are TGTGCCAGCAGCTTGGGGCACGACGGGACTGAAGCTTTCTTT.

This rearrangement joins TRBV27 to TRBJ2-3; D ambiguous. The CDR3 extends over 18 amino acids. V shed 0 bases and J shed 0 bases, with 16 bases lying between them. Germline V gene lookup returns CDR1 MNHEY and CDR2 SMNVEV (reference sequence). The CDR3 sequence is CASSLSIEALDSTDTQYF. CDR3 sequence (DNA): TGTGCCAGCAGTTTATCGATTGAGGCCCTGGACAGCACAGATACGCAGTATTTT.

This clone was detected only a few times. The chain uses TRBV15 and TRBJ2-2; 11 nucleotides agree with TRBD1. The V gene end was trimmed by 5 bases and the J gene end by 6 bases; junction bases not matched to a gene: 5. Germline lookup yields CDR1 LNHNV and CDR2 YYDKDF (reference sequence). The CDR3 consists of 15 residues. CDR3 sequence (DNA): TGTGCCACCAGCCCTGGGGACAGGGGGGCCGGGGAGCTGTTTTTT. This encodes CATSPGDRGAGELFF.

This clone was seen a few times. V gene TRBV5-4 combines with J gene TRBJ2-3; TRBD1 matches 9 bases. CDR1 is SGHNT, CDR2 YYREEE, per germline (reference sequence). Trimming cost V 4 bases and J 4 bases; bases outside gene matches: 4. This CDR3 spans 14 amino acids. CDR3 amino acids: CASSAGQGADTQYF. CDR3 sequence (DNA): TGTGCCAGCAGCGCGGGACAGGGCGCAGATACGCAGTATTTT.

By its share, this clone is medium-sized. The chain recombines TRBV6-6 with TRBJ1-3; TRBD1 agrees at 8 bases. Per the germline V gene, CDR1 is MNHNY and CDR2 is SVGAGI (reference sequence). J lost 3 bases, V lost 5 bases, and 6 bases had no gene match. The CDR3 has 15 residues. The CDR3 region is CASSKQGEGGNTIYF. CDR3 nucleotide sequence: TGTGCCAGCAGTAAACAGGGGGAAGGTGGAAACACCATATATTTT.